A selection of T cell receptor beta chains follows, all from one sample in a study of graft-versus-host responses after intestinal transplantation. TCRdb keeps only in-frame clones here, not all; method: immunoSEQ multiplex PCR. The sample includes over 100,000 clones, about 92% seen only once; the top ten take around 1%. These receptors' targets are unknown. The specimen comprised unstimulated CD8+ T cells sorted from spleen or lymph node cells, sampled before transplant. The receptors shown here come from a human donor who was the organ donor for an intestinal transplant. Both conserved end residues are part of each CDR3. D genes are given only for firm matches. Not all rows give a size; the values are once, few, many and, for expanded clones, a class.

clone_size,j_call,d_call,v_call,cdr3_aa,cdr3_nt
-,TRBJ2-3,-,TRBV7-8,CASSGAFSDTQYF,TGTGCCAGCAGCGGAGCCTTCTCAGATACGCAGTATTTT
-,TRBJ2-7,TRBD1,TRBV10-3,CAISEIPGQGTSSYEQYF,TGTGCCATCAGTGAGATCCCGGGACAGGGTACCAGCTCCTACGAGCAGTACTTC
-,TRBJ2-7,-,TRBV5-5,CASSPRQGRTAYSYEQYF,TGTGCCAGCAGCCCTCGCCAGGGTAGGACCGCGTACTCCTACGAGCAGTACTTC
-,TRBJ1-1,TRBD1,TRBV2,CASGQGSTEAFF,TGTGCCAGCGGACAGGGATCGACTGAAGCTTTCTTT
-,TRBJ2-5,TRBD1,TRBV28,CASSPGGEETQYF,TGTGCCAGCAGCCCAGGGGGCGAAGAGACCCAGTACTTC
-,TRBJ2-7,-,TRBV4-1,CASSHRDTHEYEQYF,TGCGCCAGCAGCCATCGGGACACACACGAATACGAGCAGTACTTC
-,TRBJ2-7,-,TRBV5-6,CASSFGRTEQYF,TGTGCCAGCAGCTTCGGCAGAACCGAGCAGTACTTC
-,TRBJ1-1,-,TRBV29-1,CSVVWGVGTEAFF,TGCAGCGTTGTATGGGGAGTTGGCACTGAAGCTTTCTTT
-,TRBJ2-5,-,TRBV18,CASSPKTVRETQYF,TGTGCCAGCTCACCAAAGACGGTCCGAGAGACCCAGTACTTC
-,TRBJ2-2,-,TRBV29-1,CSVLSTLRGNTGELFF,TGCAGCGTTCTTTCGACACTAAGGGGGAACACCGGGGAGCTGTTTTTT
-,TRBJ2-3,-,TRBV6-6,CASSEGWGPDTQYF,TGTGCCAGCAGTGAGGGGTGGGGCCCAGATACGCAGTATTTT
-,TRBJ2-7,TRBD1,TRBV11-2,CASSLVSGGEQYF,TGTGCCAGCAGCTTAGTTTCAGGGGGAGAGCAGTACTTC
once,TRBJ2-6,TRBD1,TRBV5-1,CASSLGFYRGDSGANVLTF,TGCGCCAGCAGCTTGGGATTTTACAGGGGAGACTCTGGGGCCAACGTCCTGACTTTC
once,TRBJ2-1,-,TRBV7-8,CASSLVGLGYNEQFF,TGTGCCAGCAGCTTGGTGGGTTTAGGGTACAATGAGCAGTTCTTC
once,TRBJ2-3,-,TRBV11-2,CASSLEVRADTQYF,TGTGCCAGCAGCTTAGAGGTGCGGGCAGATACGCAGTATTTT
-,TRBJ1-4,-,TRBV6-1,CASRSFGEEKLFF,TGTGCCAGCAGGAGTTTCGGGGAGGAAAAACTGTTTTTT
-,TRBJ2-1,TRBD2,TRBV2,CASSGTSGTYNEQFF,TGTGCCAGCAGTGGGACTAGCGGGACCTACAATGAGCAGTTCTTC
-,TRBJ1-5,-,TRBV7-2,CASSLRGAGNQPQHF,TGTGCCAGCAGCTTAAGGGGCGCGGGCAATCAGCCCCAGCATTTT
-,TRBJ1-2,-,TRBV25-1,CASSDIGENYGYTF,TGTGCCAGCAGTGACATAGGGGAGAACTATGGCTACACCTTC
-,TRBJ1-5,-,TRBV28,CARGTQVSNQPQHF,TGTGCCAGGGGGACCCAGGTTAGCAATCAGCCCCAGCATTTT
once,TRBJ2-7,-,TRBV2,CASRGYTPNYEQYF,TGTGCCAGCAGGGGGTACACGCCCAACTACGAGCAGTACTTC
-,TRBJ2-1,-,TRBV29-1,CSARRGTAYNEQFF,TGCAGCGCCCGGCGGGGGACAGCCTACAATGAGCAGTTCTTC
-,TRBJ1-1,-,TRBV2,CASRDGGEAFF,TGTGCCAGCAGAGACGGGGGCGAGGCTTTCTTT
-,TRBJ2-3,-,TRBV7-3,CASSLSPRGPSTDTQYF,TGTGCCAGCAGCTTAAGTCCGCGGGGCCCTAGCACAGATACGCAGTATTTT
-,TRBJ2-1,TRBD1,TRBV7-6,CASSLSGGPTYNEQFF,TGTGCCAGCAGCTTATCAGGGGGACCGACCTACAATGAGCAGTTCTTC
-,TRBJ1-2,-,TRBV19,CASSCLMANRKTYGYTF,TGTGCCAGTAGTTGTTTAATGGCAAATCGAAAGACCTATGGCTACACCTTC
-,TRBJ2-3,-,TRBV6-1,CASSEAGWGLGMADTQYF,TGTGCCAGCAGTGAAGCGGGTTGGGGCCTGGGGATGGCAGATACGCAGTATTTT
-,TRBJ2-3,-,TRBV9,CASSVVGGVTDTQYF,TGTGCCAGCAGCGTAGTCGGAGGGGTCACAGATACGCAGTATTTT
once,TRBJ2-1,-,TRBV25-1,CASSSPPNNEQFF,TGTGCCAGCAGTTCACCTCCCAACAATGAGCAGTTCTTC
-,TRBJ2-1,TRBD2,TRBV4-1,CASSQGPSGGRVFF,TGCGCCAGCAGCCAAGGTCCTAGCGGGGGGAGGGTGTTCTTC
-,TRBJ1-4,TRBD1,TRBV7-6,CASSPGQGYEKLFF,TGTGCCAGCAGCCCAGGACAGGGCTATGAAAAACTGTTTTTT
-,TRBJ2-7,TRBD2,TRBV7-8,CASSLRAGDYEQYF,TGTGCCAGCAGCTTAAGAGCGGGAGACTACGAGCAGTACTTC
-,TRBJ2-7,-,TRBV5-5,CASSLRLTGPYEQYF,TGTGCCAGCAGCTTGAGACTGACCGGACCGTACGAGCAGTACTTC
once,TRBJ2-2,TRBD2,TRBV27,CASRPLAGGPAGELFF,TGTGCCAGCAGACCACTAGCGGGAGGGCCCGCCGGGGAGCTGTTTTTT
-,TRBJ2-2,-,TRBV4-2,CASSLNTGELFF,TGTGCCAGCAGCCTAAACACCGGGGAGCTGTTTTTT
-,TRBJ2-1,-,TRBV7-2,CASSFVGSSYNEQFF,TGTGCCAGCAGCTTCGTGGGCAGCTCCTACAATGAGCAGTTCTTC
-,TRBJ1-2,-,TRBV28,CASSLYSAFYGYTF,TGTGCCAGCAGCTTATATTCGGCGTTCTATGGCTACACCTTC
-,TRBJ1-2,-,TRBV2,CASSGFNSVTGTYGYTF,TGTGCCAGCAGTGGATTTAATTCTGTGACGGGGACCTATGGCTACACCTTC
-,TRBJ2-3,TRBD2,TRBV29-1,CSVDRWSGRNPDTQYF,TGCAGCGTTGATCGGTGGAGCGGGAGGAACCCAGATACGCAGTATTTT
-,TRBJ1-5,-,TRBV9,CASSVRGFGDSNQPQHF,TGTGCCAGCAGCGTCCGAGGGTTCGGGGATAGCAATCAGCCCCAGCATTTT
-,TRBJ2-1,-,TRBV27,CASSLDSLGNEQFF,TGTGCCAGCAGCTTGGACAGTTTGGGGAATGAGCAGTTCTTC
-,TRBJ2-7,TRBD2,TRBV27,CASSTTTSVYEQYF,TGTGCCAGCAGTACCACGACTAGCGTCTACGAGCAGTACTTC
-,TRBJ2-1,TRBD2,TRBV19,CASSIPGGPYYNEQFF,TGTGCCAGTAGTATACCGGGAGGGCCCTACTACAATGAGCAGTTCTTC
-,TRBJ2-5,-,TRBV27,CASSLDDRWETQYF,TGCGCCAGCAGTTTAGACGACCGCTGGGAGACCCAGTACTTC
-,TRBJ1-1,-,TRBV28,CASNFNSFTEAFF,TGTGCCAGCAACTTTAATAGTTTCACTGAAGCTTTCTTT
-,TRBJ2-5,-,TRBV6-6,CASSYSIREETQYF,TGTGCCAGCAGTTACTCGATTAGGGAAGAGACCCAGTACTTC
-,TRBJ2-7,-,TRBV13,CASSLGGPPAYEQYF,TGTGCCAGCAGCTTAGGCGGCCCCCCGGCGTACGAGCAGTACTTC
-,TRBJ1-1,TRBD1,TRBV9,CASSIGTVNTEAFF,TGTGCCAGCAGCATCGGGACAGTTAACACTGAAGCTTTCTTT
-,TRBJ2-1,TRBD2,TRBV27,CASSSSGRAAEQFF,TGTGCCAGCAGTTCCAGCGGGAGGGCCGCTGAGCAGTTCTTC
-,TRBJ2-3,TRBD2,TRBV7-6,CASGLAGVLDTQYF,TGTGCCAGCGGACTAGCGGGAGTCTTAGATACGCAGTATTTT
-,TRBJ2-4,-,TRBV7-8,CASSPHTSPKNIQYF,TGTGCCAGCAGCCCACACACTAGTCCAAAAAACATTCAGTACTTC
-,TRBJ2-7,TRBD2,TRBV28,CASSFLAGLDEQYF,TGTGCCAGCAGTTTCCTAGCGGGCCTCGACGAGCAGTACTTC
-,TRBJ2-3,TRBD2,TRBV5-1,CASSLRGGSTDTQYF,TGCGCCAGCAGCTTACGCGGGGGAAGCACAGATACGCAGTATTTT
-,TRBJ2-7,-,TRBV4-1,CASSQDPDELSYEQYF,TGCGCCAGCAGCCAAGATCCTGACGAGTTATCCTACGAGCAGTACTTC